Sequencing of this TCR beta chain was carried out in a study of long-term antiretroviral therapy in people with HIV. An immunoSEQ assay, version v3.0, was performed at survey level. The method was immunoSEQ multiplex PCR; TCRdb's version includes in-frame clones alone and lacks a portion of them. The sample yields more than 25,000 clones, roughly 89% seen once. The sequence was collected from a woman aged 18-30 years with HIV. The sequencing used unsorted PBMCs, collected 1.8 years after starting antiretroviral therapy.

CDR3 bases: TGTGCCAGCAGCTTTGACCCACTCTACGAGCAGTACTTC. Protein sequence: CASSFDPLYEQYF. This chain links TRBV7-2 with TRBJ2-7; D is unclear. This CDR3 comprises 13 residues. Germline V gives CDR1 SGHTA, CDR2 FQGNSA. Trimming took off 3 bases at V and 3 bases at J, with 9 bases between the two ends. The complete variable domain, with remaining parts taken from reference TRBV7-2 and TRBJ2-7, reads GAGVSQSPSNKVTEKGKDVELRCDPISGHTALYWYRQSLGQGLEFLIYFQGNSAPDKSGLPSDRFSAERTGGSVSTLTIQRTQQEDSAVYLCASSFDPLYEQYFGPGTRLTVT.